This entry describes one TCR beta chain. Treatment described: preoperative locoregional IRX-2 cytokine immunotherapy. This record comes from a study of preoperative IRX-2 immunotherapy in early breast cancer. With 5 bases removed from V and 3 bases from J, the gap between germline ends came to 7 bases. The CDR3 runs to 12 residues. From germline, CDR1 is KGHSH and CDR2 LQKENI. Repertoires were generated with immunoSEQ multiplex PCR, while TCRdb's copy carries only in-frame clones and drops some. The table has approximately 34,000 clones, more than 90% seen once. This receptor was identified in a human donor with breast cancer. The sample was taken from a patient treated with IRX-2 immunotherapy. The V gene is TRBV18, the J gene TRBJ2-5; tentatively, D is TRBD2 (5 bases). CDR3 sequence (DNA): TGTGCCAGCTCAGCTAGCAAAGAGACCCAGTACTTC. It encodes CASSASKETQYF.